This T cell receptor beta chain was identified in a study of CD8 T cells in ankylosing spondylitis. Germline V gene sequence: CDR1 DFQATT, CDR2 SNEGSKA (reference sequence). The CDR3 has 11 amino acids. Trimming removed 3 bases at V and 6 bases at J, with 6 bases between. Whole-study results and caveats: Disease-associated clonotypes exhibited CD8+ identity and were relatively infrequent in peripheral blood. A motif in TCR beta, a set of eight or nine highly homologous variants, appeared characteristic of ankylosing spondylitis blood. In the blood and synovial fluid of reactive arthritis, some motif variants had been previously reported. It was reported that disease-linked clones were significantly enriched in matched ankylosing spondylitis synovial fluid.

TCRdb passed the 5' RACE reads through MiXCR, listing each CDR3 protein once. Of roughly 130,000 distinct CDR3 sequences in the sample, more than 7% are singletons; the top ten hold 6% to 9.5%. The table lists this clonotype with many counts. Its specificity is not known. The clonotype comes from a male donor with ankylosing spondylitis. Sequenced material: synovial fluid, either unsorted or a sorted T cell fraction (not recorded which). This chain joins TRBV20-1 and TRBJ2-4, with D maybe TRBD2 (6 bases). CDR3 amino acids: CSASGRNIQYF. CDR3 nucleotide sequence: TGCAGTGCTAGCGGGAGAAACATTCAGTACTTC.